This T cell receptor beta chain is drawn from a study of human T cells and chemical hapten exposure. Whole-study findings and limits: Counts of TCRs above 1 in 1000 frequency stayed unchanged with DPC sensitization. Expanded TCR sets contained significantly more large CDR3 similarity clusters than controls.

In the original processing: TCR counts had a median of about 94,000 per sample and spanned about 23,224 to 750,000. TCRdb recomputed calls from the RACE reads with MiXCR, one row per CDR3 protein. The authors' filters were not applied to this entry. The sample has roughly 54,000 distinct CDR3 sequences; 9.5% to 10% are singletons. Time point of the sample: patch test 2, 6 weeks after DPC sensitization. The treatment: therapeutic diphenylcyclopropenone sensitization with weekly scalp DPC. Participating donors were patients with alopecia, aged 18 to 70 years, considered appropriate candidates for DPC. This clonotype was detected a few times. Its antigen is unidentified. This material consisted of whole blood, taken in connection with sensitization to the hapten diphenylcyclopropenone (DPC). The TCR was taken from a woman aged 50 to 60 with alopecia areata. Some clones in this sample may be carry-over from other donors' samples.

As DNA, the CDR3 is TGTGCCAGCAGCTCTCTTCCAACTAGCGGGGCGTTCAATGAGCAGTTCTTC. Protein sequence: CASSSLPTSGAFNEQFF. The chain has TRBV7-8 and TRBJ2-1; 10 positions agree with TRBD2. This CDR3 has 17 amino acids. V shed 4 bases, J shed 6 bases, and the junction held 12 bases outside the gene matches. Germline loops: CDR1 SGHVS, CDR2 FQNEAQ. Full variable domain (outside the CDR3, taken from reference TRBV7-8 and TRBJ2-1): GAGVSQSPRYKVAKRGQDVALRCDPISGHVSLFWYQQALGQGPEFLTYFQNEAQLDKSGLPSDRFFAERPEGSVSTLKIQRTQQEDSAVYLCASSSLPTSGAFNEQFFGPGTRLTVL.